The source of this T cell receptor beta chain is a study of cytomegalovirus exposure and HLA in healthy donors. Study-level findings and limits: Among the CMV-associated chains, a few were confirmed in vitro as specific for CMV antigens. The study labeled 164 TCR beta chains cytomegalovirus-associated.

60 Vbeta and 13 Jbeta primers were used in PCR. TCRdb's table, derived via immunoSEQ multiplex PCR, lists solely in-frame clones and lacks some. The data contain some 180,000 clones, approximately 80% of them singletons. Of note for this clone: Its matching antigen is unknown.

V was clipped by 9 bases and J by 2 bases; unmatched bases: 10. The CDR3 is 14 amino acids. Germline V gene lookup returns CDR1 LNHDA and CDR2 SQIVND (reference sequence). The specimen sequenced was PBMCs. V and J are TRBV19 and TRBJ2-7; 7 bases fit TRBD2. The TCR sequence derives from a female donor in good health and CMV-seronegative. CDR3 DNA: TGTGCCAGCTCCCTGAAGCGGGGCCCCTACGAGCAGTACTTC. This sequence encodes CASSLKRGPYEQYF. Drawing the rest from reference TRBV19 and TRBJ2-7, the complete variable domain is DGGITQSPKYLFRKEGQNVTLSCEQNLNHDAMYWYRQDPGQGLRLIYYSQIVNDFQKGDIAEGYSVSREKKESFPLTVTSAQKNPTAFYLCASSLKRGPYEQYFGPGTRLTVT.